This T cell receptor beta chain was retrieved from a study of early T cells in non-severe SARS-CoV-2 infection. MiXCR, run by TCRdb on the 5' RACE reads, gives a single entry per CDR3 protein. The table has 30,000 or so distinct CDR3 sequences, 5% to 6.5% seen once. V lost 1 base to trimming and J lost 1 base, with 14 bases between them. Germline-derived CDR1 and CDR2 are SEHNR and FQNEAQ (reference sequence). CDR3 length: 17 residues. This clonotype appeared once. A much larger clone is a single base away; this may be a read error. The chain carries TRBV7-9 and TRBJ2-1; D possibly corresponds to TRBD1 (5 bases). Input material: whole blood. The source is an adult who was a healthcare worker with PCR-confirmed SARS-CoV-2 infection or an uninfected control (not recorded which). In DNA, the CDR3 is TGTGCCAGCAGCTTAGGGCAACAGGCCAATTCCTACAATGAGCAGTTCTTC. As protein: CASSLGQQANSYNEQFF.